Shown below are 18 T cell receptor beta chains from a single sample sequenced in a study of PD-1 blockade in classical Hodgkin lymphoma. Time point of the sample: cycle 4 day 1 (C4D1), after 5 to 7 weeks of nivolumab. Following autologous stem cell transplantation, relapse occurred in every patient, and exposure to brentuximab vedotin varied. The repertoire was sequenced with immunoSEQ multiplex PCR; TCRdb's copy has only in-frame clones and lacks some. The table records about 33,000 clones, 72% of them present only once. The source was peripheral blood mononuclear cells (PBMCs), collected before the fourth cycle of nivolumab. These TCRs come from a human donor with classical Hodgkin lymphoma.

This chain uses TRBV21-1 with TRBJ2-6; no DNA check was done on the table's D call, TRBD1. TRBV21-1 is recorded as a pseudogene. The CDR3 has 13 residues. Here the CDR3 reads CASSNPTGEIRYF. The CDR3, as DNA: TGTGCCAGCAGCAACCCGACAGGGGAAATTCGGTATTTC.

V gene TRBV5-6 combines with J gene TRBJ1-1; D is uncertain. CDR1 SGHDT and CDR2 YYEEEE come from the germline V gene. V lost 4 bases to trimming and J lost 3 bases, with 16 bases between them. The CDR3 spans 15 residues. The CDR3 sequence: CASSPEGRSDTEAFF. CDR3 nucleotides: TGTGCCAGCAGCCCGGAAGGGAGAAGCGACACTGAAGCTTTCTTT.

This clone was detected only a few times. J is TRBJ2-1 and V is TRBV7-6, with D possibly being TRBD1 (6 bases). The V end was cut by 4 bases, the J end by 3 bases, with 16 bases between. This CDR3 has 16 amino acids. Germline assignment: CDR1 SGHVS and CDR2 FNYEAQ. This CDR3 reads CASSSGVGRYYNEQFF. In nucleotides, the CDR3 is TGTGCCAGCAGCTCAGGGGTCGGGCGGTACTACAATGAGCAGTTCTTC.

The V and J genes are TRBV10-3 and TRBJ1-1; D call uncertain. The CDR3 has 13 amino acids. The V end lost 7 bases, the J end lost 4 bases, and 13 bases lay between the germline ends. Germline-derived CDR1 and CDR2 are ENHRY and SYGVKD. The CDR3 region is CAITREIVTEAFF. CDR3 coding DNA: TGTGCCATCACCCGGGAGATAGTCACTGAAGCTTTCTTT.

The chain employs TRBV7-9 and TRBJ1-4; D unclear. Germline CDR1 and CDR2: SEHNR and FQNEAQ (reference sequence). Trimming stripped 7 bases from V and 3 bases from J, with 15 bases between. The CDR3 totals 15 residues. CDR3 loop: CASKKLNTANEKLFF. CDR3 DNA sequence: TGTGCCAGCAAAAAATTAAATACGGCTAATGAAAAACTGTTTTTT.

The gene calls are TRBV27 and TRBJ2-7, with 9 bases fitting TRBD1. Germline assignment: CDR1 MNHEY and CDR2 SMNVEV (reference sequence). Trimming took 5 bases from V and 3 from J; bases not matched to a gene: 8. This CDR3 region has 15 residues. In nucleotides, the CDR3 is TGTGCCAGCAGTACACCGGGACAGGGATTCTACGAGCAGTACTTC. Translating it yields CASSTPGQGFYEQYF.

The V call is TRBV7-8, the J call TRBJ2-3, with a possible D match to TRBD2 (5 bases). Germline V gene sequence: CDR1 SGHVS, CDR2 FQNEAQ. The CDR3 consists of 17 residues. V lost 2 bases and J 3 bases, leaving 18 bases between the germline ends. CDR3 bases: TGTGCCAGCAGCTTATTGTCCCCGGGATCCGGGACAGATACGCAGTATTTT. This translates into CASSLLSPGSGTDTQYF.

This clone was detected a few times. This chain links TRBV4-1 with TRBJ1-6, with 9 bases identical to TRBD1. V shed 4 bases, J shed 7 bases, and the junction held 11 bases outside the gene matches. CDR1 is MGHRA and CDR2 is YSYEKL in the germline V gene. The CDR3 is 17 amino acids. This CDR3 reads CASSPAGTGSVNSPLHF. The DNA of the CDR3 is TGCGCCAGCAGCCCAGCCGGGACAGGGAGCGTGAATTCACCCCTCCACTTT.

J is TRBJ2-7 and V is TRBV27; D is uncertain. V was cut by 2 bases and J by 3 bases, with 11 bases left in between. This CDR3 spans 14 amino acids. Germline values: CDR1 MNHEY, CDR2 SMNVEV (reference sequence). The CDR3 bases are TGTGCCAGCAGTTTACAGGCGTCTTTCTACGAGCAGTACTTC. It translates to CASSLQASFYEQYF.

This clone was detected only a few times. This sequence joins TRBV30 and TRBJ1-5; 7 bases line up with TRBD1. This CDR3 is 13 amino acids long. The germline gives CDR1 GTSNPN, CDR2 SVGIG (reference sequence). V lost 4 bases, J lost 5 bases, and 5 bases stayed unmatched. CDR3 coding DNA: TGTGCCTGGAACAGGGGCCTTGATCAGCCCCAGCATTTT. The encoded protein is CAWNRGLDQPQHF.

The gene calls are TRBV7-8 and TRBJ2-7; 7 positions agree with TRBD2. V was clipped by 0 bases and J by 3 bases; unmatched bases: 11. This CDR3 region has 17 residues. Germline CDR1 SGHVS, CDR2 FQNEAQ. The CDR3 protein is CASSLATGGLLFYEQYF. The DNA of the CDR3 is TGTGCCAGCAGCTTAGCGACTGGGGGACTACTATTCTACGAGCAGTACTTC.

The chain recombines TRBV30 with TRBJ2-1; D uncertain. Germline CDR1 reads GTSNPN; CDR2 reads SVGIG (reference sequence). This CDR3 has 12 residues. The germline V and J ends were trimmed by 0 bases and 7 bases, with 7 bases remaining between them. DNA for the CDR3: TGTGCCTGGAGTGTACGGGCGAATGAGCAGTTCTTC. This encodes CAWSVRANEQFF.

CDR3 amino acids: CAISESPETGELFF. CDR3 nucleotides: TGTGCCATCAGTGAGTCCCCGGAGACCGGGGAGCTGTTTTTT. The chain is built from TRBV10-3 and TRBJ2-2; D remains unclear. Germline CDR1 ENHRY, CDR2 SYGVKD. Trimming removed 0 bases at V and 5 bases at J, with 7 bases between. The CDR3 runs 14 residues.

CDR3 sequence: CASRTGFGETQYF. The CDR3 coding sequence is TGTGCCAGTAGAACCGGGTTCGGAGAGACCCAGTACTTC. J is TRBJ2-5 and V is TRBV7-3; no firm D call. The CDR3 has 13 amino acids. In germline, CDR1 is SGHTA, CDR2 FQGTGA. Trimming left V 9 bases short and J 4 bases short, with 15 bases between.

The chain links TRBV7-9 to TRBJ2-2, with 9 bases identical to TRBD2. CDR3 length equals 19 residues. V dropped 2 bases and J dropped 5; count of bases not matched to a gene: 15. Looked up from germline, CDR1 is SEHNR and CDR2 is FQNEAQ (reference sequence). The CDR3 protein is CASSLRVRSSGLATGELFF. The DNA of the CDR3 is TGTGCCAGCAGCTTAAGGGTGCGTTCCAGTGGACTAGCGACCGGGGAGCTGTTTTTT.

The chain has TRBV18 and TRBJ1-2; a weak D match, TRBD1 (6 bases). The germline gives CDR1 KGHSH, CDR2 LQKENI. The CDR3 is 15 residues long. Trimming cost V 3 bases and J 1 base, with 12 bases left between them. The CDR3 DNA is TGTGCCAGCTCACCCCAGGACAGCTTTAACTATGGCTACACCTTC. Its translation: CASSPQDSFNYGYTF.

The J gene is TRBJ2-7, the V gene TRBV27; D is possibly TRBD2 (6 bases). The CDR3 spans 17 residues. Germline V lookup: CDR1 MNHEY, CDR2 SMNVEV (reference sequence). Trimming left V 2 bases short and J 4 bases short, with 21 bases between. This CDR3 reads CASSLAALPGRGYEQYF. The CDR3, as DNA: TGTGCCAGCAGTTTAGCGGCCCTCCCCGGGAGAGGGTACGAGCAGTACTTC.

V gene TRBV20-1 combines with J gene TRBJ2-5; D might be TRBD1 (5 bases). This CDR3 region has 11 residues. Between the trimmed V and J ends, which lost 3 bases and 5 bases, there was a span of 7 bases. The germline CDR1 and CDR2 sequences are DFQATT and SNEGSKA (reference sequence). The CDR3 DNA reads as TGCAGTGCTAGGGGGCAGGAGACCCAGTACTTC. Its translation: CSARGQETQYF.